The following is a TCR beta chain sequence with its context. In the CD4+ fraction, cells were divided into CD45RA+ naive and CD45RA-negative memory subsets. Sequenced by immunoSEQ multiplex PCR; TCRdb stores in-frame clones only, minus some. The sample includes about 2.3 million clones, more than 80% seen only once; the top ten take 0.35% to 0.5%. This specimen comes from a study of shared clonotypes between healthy human individuals. Sample: naive CD4+ T cells from PBMCs. Subset noted: CD45RA+ positively selected. The receptor was derived from a man younger than 35 in good health. Some clones in this sample may be carry-over from other donors' samples.

CDR3 sequence (DNA): TGTGCCAGCAGCTTAACAAGGACCCCTGGAAACACCATATATTTT. Protein sequence: CASSLTRTPGNTIYF. This chain joins TRBV7-9 and TRBJ1-3; D not resolved. Germline lookup yields CDR1 SEHNR and CDR2 FQNEAQ (reference sequence). This CDR3 spans 15 amino acids. The V end was cut by 2 bases, the J end by 2 bases, with 10 bases between.